The next 25 T cell receptor beta chains were all read from a single sample in a study of beta chain features in type 1 diabetes. Their antigens remain unidentified. Study outcomes and limitations: Shorter TCRB CDR3s, moderately but significantly so, were found in Type 1 diabetes patients in all four CD4+ subsets.

The study reverse transcribed the entire isolated RNA, so it sequenced expressed TCRB transcripts. The method was immunoSEQ multiplex PCR; TCRdb's version includes in-frame clones alone and lacks a portion of them. The sample includes 130,000 to 150,000 clones, approximately 13% of them seen just once. Input material: central memory CD4+ T cells from blood. The receptors stem from a man aged 18 to 29 with type 1 diabetes.

This chain connects TRBV19 to TRBJ2-5, with D unresolved. Germline lookup yields CDR1 LNHDA and CDR2 SQIVND (reference sequence). V was clipped by 5 bases and J by 2 bases, with 15 bases between them. This CDR3 has 15 residues. Here the CDR3 reads CASSLFGQTQETQYF. CDR3 DNA sequence: TGTGCCAGTAGTCTCTTCGGGCAGACTCAAGAGACCCAGTACTTC.

The rearrangement joins TRBV7-2 to TRBJ2-3; the D is unclear. Trimming took off 5 bases at V and 5 bases at J, with 8 bases between the two ends. This CDR3 has 12 amino acids. Germline CDR1 SGHTA, CDR2 FQGNSA. The CDR3 region is CASSRQRDTQYF. CDR3 DNA sequence: TGTGCCAGCAGCCGCCAAAGAGATACGCAGTATTTT. Full variable domain (outside the CDR3, taken from reference TRBV7-2 and TRBJ2-3): GAGVSQSPSNKVTEKGKDVELRCDPISGHTALYWYRQSLGQGLEFLIYFQGNSAPDKSGLPSDRFSAERTGGSVSTLTIQRTQQEDSAVYLCASSRQRDTQYFGPGTRLTVL.

The DNA for the CDR3 is TGTGCCAGCAGCCTCCAGACAGGGGCCACCGGGGAGCTGTTTTTT. Encoded protein: CASSLQTGATGELFF. V and J are TRBV6-5 and TRBJ2-2; 8 nucleotides match TRBD1. V shed 6 bases, J shed 4 bases, and the junction held 7 bases outside the gene matches. This CDR3 spans 15 amino acids. Per the germline V gene, CDR1 is MNHEY and CDR2 is SVGAGI.

The chain couples TRBV30 to TRBJ1-4, with D unclear. V gave up 3 bases and J gave up 4 bases, with 12 bases separating them. The germline CDR1 and CDR2 sequences are GTSNPN and SVGIG (reference sequence). This CDR3 spans 14 amino acids. In DNA, the CDR3 is TGTGCCTGGAGCCTGGCGGCATTTAATGAAAAACTGTTTTTT. Translating it yields CAWSLAAFNEKLFF.

The chain carries TRBV6-5 and TRBJ1-2, with D hard to call. Trimming shortened V by 6 bases and J by 5 bases, and 13 bases separated the two germline ends. The CDR3 runs 13 residues. CDR1 is MNHEY and CDR2 is SVGAGI in the germline V gene. CDR3 in DNA: TGTGCCAGCAGGGGCGGCCAGCTTTATGGCTACACCTTC. As protein: CASRGGQLYGYTF.

The genes are TRBV18 and TRBJ2-5; the D is unclear. The germline gives CDR1 KGHSH, CDR2 LQKENI. This CDR3 has 13 residues. V gave up 1 base and J gave up 1 base, with 4 bases separating them. The CDR3 protein is CASSPQTQETQYF. CDR3 in DNA: TGTGCCAGCTCACCACAGACCCAAGAGACCCAGTACTTC.

This clone was seen a handful of times. The chain combines TRBV5-6 with TRBJ1-2, with TRBD1 as a possible D gene (6 bases). V dropped 1 base and J dropped 6 bases, with 13 bases sitting between them. The CDR3 totals 14 residues. Germline V gives CDR1 SGHDT, CDR2 YYEEEE. In DNA, the CDR3 is TGTGCCAGCAGCTTGTACGGGGGCGAGGATGGCTACACCTTC. This sequence encodes CASSLYGGEDGYTF.

The rearrangement joins TRBV10-1 to TRBJ1-6; D remains ambiguous. V was shortened by 4 bases and J by 5 bases, with 3 bases between the two germline ends. The CDR3 sequence is 12 residues long. Germline lookup yields CDR1 WNHNN and CDR2 SYGVQD (reference sequence). In DNA form, the CDR3 reads TGCGCCAGCAGTGCCAATAATTCACCCCTCCACTTT. As protein: CASSANNSPLHF.

V usage is TRBV29-1 and J usage is TRBJ1-1; unclear D gene. The germline CDR1 and CDR2 sequences are SQVTM and ANQGSEA. The V end lost 4 bases, the J end lost 8 bases, and 11 bases lay between the germline ends. CDR3 length equals 11 residues. The CDR3 protein is CSVGVGWEAFF. CDR3 DNA: TGCAGCGTTGGGGTGGGGTGGGAAGCTTTCTTT.

As to this clone: Possible read error: a much larger clone is one base away. This same CDR3 is encoded by further DNA sequences in the sample. The chain uses TRBV2 and TRBJ2-7, with TRBD1 matching over 7 bases. The V and J ends lost 5 bases and 3 bases, in that order; junction bases with no gene match: 1. The V gene's germline CDR1 is SNHLY and CDR2 FYNNEI. The CDR3 loop spans 12 amino acids. This chain's CDR3 is CASSRDSYEQYF. CDR3 coding DNA: TGTGCCAGCAGTAGGGACAGCTACGAGCAGTACTTC.

This clone was found a few times. V and J are TRBV25-1 and TRBJ2-5; TRBD2 matches 10 bases. Looked up from germline, CDR1 is MGHDK and CDR2 is SYGVNS. With 4 bases clipped from V and 1 base from J, the junction kept 3 bases outside the gene matches. The CDR3 has 15 residues. DNA for the CDR3: TGTGCCAGCAGTGGGAGCGGGGGGGGCCAAGAGACCCAGTACTTC. Protein product: CASSGSGGGQETQYF. The full variable domain, completed using reference TRBV25-1 and TRBJ2-5, is EADIYQTPRYLVIGTGKKITLECSQTMGHDKMYWYQQDPGMELHLIHYSYGVNSTEKGDLSSESTVSRIRTEHFPLTLESARPSHTSQYLCASSGSGGGQETQYFGPGTRLLVL.

V and J are TRBV27 and TRBJ2-3; 8 bases align to TRBD1. The CDR3 totals 16 residues. The germline V gene has CDR1 MNHEY and CDR2 SMNVEV (reference sequence). V lost 5 bases, J lost 6 bases, and 13 bases stayed unmatched. The CDR3 coding sequence is TGTGCCAGCAGTCCTCCCAGGACAGGGTGGCGGGATACGCAGTATTTT. Its translation is CASSPPRTGWRDTQYF.

On this clone: Since a much larger clone is just one base distant, this may be a read error. The CDR3 sequence: CASSRLPNRWGGSGANVLTF. In nucleotides, the CDR3 is TGTGCCAGCAGCAGGCTTCCGAACAGGTGGGGGGGCTCTGGGGCCAACGTCCTGACTTTC. This rearrangement joins TRBV21-1 to TRBJ2-6; the table's TRBD2 call for D was not verified on the DNA. TRBV21-1 is reported as a pseudogene. The CDR3 extends over 20 amino acids.

The CDR3 protein is CASSVGQGVGSPLHF. The CDR3 DNA reads as TGTGCCAGCAGCGTAGGACAGGGGGTGGGTTCACCCCTCCACTTT. This chain connects TRBV9 to TRBJ1-6; 9 bases are shared with TRBD1. Germline CDR1 and CDR2: SGDLS and YYNGEE. The CDR3 sequence is 15 residues long. The ends lost 0 bases at V and 9 bases at J; junction bases unmatched: 4.

A few counts support this clone. The V and J genes are TRBV14 and TRBJ1-2; D is uncertain. V dropped 1 base and J dropped 8 bases, with 11 bases sitting between them. Looked up from germline, CDR1 is SGHDN and CDR2 is FVKESK. The CDR3 loop spans 13 amino acids. CDR3 nucleotide sequence: TGTGCCAGCAGCCAAGGACGGAGTTTCGGCTACACCTTC. Its protein is CASSQGRSFGYTF.

This rearrangement joins TRBV5-4 to TRBJ2-1, with D unresolved. V was clipped by 3 bases and J by 4 bases, with 2 bases between them. The CDR3 runs 11 residues. Germline V gene lookup returns CDR1 SGHNT and CDR2 YYREEE (reference sequence). CDR3 amino acids: CASSSYNEQFF. CDR3 DNA: TGTGCCAGCAGCTCGTACAATGAGCAGTTCTTC.

This clone was detected many times. The chain couples TRBV5-6 to TRBJ2-6, with D hard to call. The germline V and J ends were trimmed by 5 bases and 2 bases, with 5 bases remaining between them. The CDR3 is 13 amino acids. Germline V CDR1 and CDR2: SGHDT, YYEEEE. CDR3 region: CASRRPGANVLTF. The DNA of the CDR3 is TGTGCCAGCAGGAGGCCTGGGGCCAACGTCCTGACTTTC. Based on the CDR3 plus reference TRBV5-6 and TRBJ2-6, the full variable domain is DAGVTQSPTHLIKTRGQQVTLRCSPKSGHDTVSWYQQALGQGPQFIFQYYEEEERQRGNFPDRFSGHQFPNYSSELNVNALLLGDSALYLCASRRPGANVLTFGAGSRLTVL.

The table lists this clone with a few counts. The V call is TRBV30, the J call TRBJ1-2; D is uncertain. V lost 2 bases and J 6 bases, leaving 10 bases between the germline ends. Germline-derived CDR1 and CDR2 are GTSNPN and SVGIG (reference sequence). The CDR3 has 12 amino acids. Written as DNA, the CDR3 is TGTGCCTGGAGTCGGAGTTGGGATGGCTACACCTTC. It codes for CAWSRSWDGYTF.

The sample holds one count of this clone. A much larger clonotype is one base distant, so this may be a read error. Other DNA sequences of this sample code for an identical CDR3. V and J are TRBV7-9 and TRBJ2-2; no clear D gene. V was cut by 2 bases and J by 3 bases, with 4 bases left in between. This CDR3 comprises 13 residues. Looked up from germline, CDR1 is SEHNR and CDR2 is FQNEAQ (reference sequence). CDR3 nucleotide sequence: TGTGCCAGCAGCTTATTATACACCGGGGAGCTGTTTTTT. Residues: CASSLLYTGELFF.

The chain links TRBV28 to TRBJ1-4; D may be TRBD1 (6 bases). The CDR3 extends over 13 amino acids. Germline V CDR1 and CDR2: MDHEN, SYDVKM. V was pared by 5 bases and J by 8 bases, with 12 bases between. DNA for the CDR3: TGTGCCAGCAGTAAACAGGGTGGCGAAAAACTGTTTTTT. Its protein is CASSKQGGEKLFF.

This chain joins TRBV14 and TRBJ2-3; the D gene is possibly TRBD2 (5 bases). CDR1 is SGHDN, CDR2 FVKESK, per germline. Between the trimmed V and J ends, which lost 6 bases and 0 bases, there was a span of 10 bases. CDR3 size: 14 residues. The CDR3 protein is CASREGLSTDTQYF. CDR3 in DNA: TGTGCCAGCAGAGAGGGTTTAAGCACAGATACGCAGTATTTT.

There are many counts of this clone. This CDR3 reads CASSLLTASSYNEQFF. CDR3 coding DNA: TGTGCCAGCAGCTTGCTAACAGCGAGCTCCTACAATGAGCAGTTCTTC. V and J are TRBV28 and TRBJ2-1; D gene uncertain. The CDR3 runs to 16 residues. Trimming left V 6 bases short and J 0 bases short, with 15 bases between. Germline V gives CDR1 MDHEN, CDR2 SYDVKM.

J is TRBJ2-3 and V is TRBV27, with 7 bases fitting TRBD2. The germline gives CDR1 MNHEY, CDR2 SMNVEV (reference sequence). CDR3 size: 15 residues. Trimming at V came to 4 bases and at J to 2 bases, leaving 6 bases not matched to a gene. CDR3 coding DNA: TGTGCCAGCAGTTCTTGGGGGGGGGACACAGATACGCAGTATTTT. This codes for CASSSWGGDTDTQYF.

This sequence joins TRBV7-9 and TRBJ2-5; 10 positions agree with TRBD2. The germline CDR1 and CDR2 sequences are SEHNR and FQNEAQ (reference sequence). The ends lost 5 bases at V and 4 bases at J; junction bases unmatched: 13. The CDR3 is 17 amino acids. The CDR3 region is CASSPLGVAGGPETQYF. CDR3 DNA sequence: TGTGCCAGCAGCCCCCTGGGGGTAGCGGGGGGTCCAGAGACCCAGTACTTC. The full variable domain, with the rest looked up from reference TRBV7-9 and TRBJ2-5, is DTGVSQNPRHKITKRGQNVTFRCDPISEHNRLYWYRQTLGQGPEFLTYFQNEAQLEKSRLLSDRFSAERPKGSFSTLEIQRTEQGDSAMYLCASSPLGVAGGPETQYFGPGTRLLVL.

The chain uses TRBV7-9 and TRBJ2-5, with unresolved D. The V end lost 1 base, the J end lost 5 bases, and 5 bases lay between the germline ends. Germline CDR1 reads SEHNR; CDR2 reads FQNEAQ (reference sequence). The CDR3 consists of 12 residues. The CDR3 is CASSLGPETQYF. The DNA for the CDR3 is TGTGCCAGCAGCTTAGGCCCGGAGACCCAGTACTTC. Combining the CDR3 with reference TRBV7-9 and TRBJ2-5 gives the whole variable domain DTGVSQNPRHKITKRGQNVTFRCDPISEHNRLYWYRQTLGQGPEFLTYFQNEAQLEKSRLLSDRFSAERPKGSFSTLEIQRTEQGDSAMYLCASSLGPETQYFGPGTRLLVL.